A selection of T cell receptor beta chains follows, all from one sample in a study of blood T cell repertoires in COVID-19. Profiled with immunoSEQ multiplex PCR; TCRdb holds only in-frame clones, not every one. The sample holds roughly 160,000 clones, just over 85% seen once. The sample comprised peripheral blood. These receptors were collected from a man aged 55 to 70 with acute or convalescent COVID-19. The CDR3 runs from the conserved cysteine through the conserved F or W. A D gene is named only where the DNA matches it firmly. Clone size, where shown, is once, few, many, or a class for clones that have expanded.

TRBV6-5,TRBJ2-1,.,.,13,CASIAPQYNEQFF,TGTGCCAGCATAGCCCCCCAATACAATGAGCAGTTCTTC
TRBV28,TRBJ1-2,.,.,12,CASSAQDYGYTF,TGTGCCAGCAGTGCACAGGATTATGGCTACACCTTC
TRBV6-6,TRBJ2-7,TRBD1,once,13,CASSPPGQGKQYF,TGTGCCAGCAGTCCGCCGGGACAGGGGAAGCAGTACTTC
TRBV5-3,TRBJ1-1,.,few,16,CARSLRREQEEAEAFF,TGTGCCAGAAGCTTGAGGCGGGAACAGGAGGAGGCTGAAGCTTTCTTT
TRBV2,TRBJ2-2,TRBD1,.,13,CASGDRGVGELFF,TGTGCCAGCGGGGACAGGGGGGTCGGGGAGCTGTTTTTT
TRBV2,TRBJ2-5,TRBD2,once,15,CASSGSSGNGETQYF,TGTGCCAGCAGTGGATCTAGCGGGAATGGGGAGACCCAGTACTTC
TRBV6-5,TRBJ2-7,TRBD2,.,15,CASSYVAGAAYEQYF,TGTGCCAGCAGTTACGTGGCGGGAGCGGCCTACGAGCAGTACTTC
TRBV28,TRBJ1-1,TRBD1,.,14,CASRSDRVRAEAFF,TGTGCCAGCAGGTCGGACAGGGTCAGGGCGGAAGCTTTCTTT
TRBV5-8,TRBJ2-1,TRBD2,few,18,CASPRGVFSERERNEQFF,TGTGCCAGCCCCCGGGGGGTCTTCTCGGAGAGGGAACGGAATGAGCAGTTCTTC
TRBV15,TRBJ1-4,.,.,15,CATSRVGGTNEKLFF,TGTGCCACCAGCAGAGTGGGAGGTACTAATGAAAAACTGTTTTTT
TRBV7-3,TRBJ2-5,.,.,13,CASGLRVQETQYF,TGTGCCAGCGGCCTCCGGGTCCAAGAGACCCAGTACTTC
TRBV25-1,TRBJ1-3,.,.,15,CASSDAGFAGNTIYF,TGTGCCAGCAGTGATGCAGGGTTTGCCGGAAACACCATATATTTT
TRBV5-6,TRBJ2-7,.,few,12,CASSFQGHEQYF,TGTGCCAGCAGCTTCCAGGGCCACGAGCAGTACTTC
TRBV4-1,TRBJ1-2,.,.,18,CASSQDDSLSDSNYGYTF,TGCGCCAGCAGCCAAGATGACTCGCTCTCAGACTCTAACTATGGCTACACCTTC
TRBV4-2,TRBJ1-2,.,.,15,CASSQGQGGIYGYTF,TGTGCCAGCAGCCAAGGTCAGGGTGGGATCTATGGCTACACCTTC
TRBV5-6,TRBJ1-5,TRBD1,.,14,CASSLGTGAQPQHF,TGTGCCAGCAGCCTCGGGACAGGGGCTCAGCCCCAGCATTTT
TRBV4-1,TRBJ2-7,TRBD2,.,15,CASSDRTGGDYEQYF,TGCGCCAGCAGCGATAGAACGGGAGGCGACTACGAGCAGTACTTC
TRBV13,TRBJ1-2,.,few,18,CASSLGLIATAAARGYTF,TGTGCCAGCAGCTTAGGTTTAATAGCTACGGCCGCTGCTCGGGGCTACACCTTC
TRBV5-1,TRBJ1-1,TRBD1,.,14,CASSDRGSGTEAFF,TGCGCCAGCAGCGACAGGGGGTCCGGCACTGAAGCTTTCTTT
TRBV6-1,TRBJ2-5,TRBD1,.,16,CASSALRDRGRETQYF,TGTGCCAGCAGTGCCCTGCGGGACAGGGGACGGGAGACCCAGTACTTC
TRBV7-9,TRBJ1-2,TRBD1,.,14,CASSGTGGYYGYTF,TGTGCCAGCAGCGGTACAGGGGGCTACTATGGCTACACCTTC
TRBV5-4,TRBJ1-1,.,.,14,CASSLPQVGTEAFF,TGTGCCAGCAGCTTACCACAGGTTGGGACTGAAGCTTTCTTT
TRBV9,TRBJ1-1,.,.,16,CASSSPRLGLNTEAFF,TGTGCCAGCAGCTCCCCCCGCCTGGGGCTGAACACTGAAGCTTTCTTT
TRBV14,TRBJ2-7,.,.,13,CASSQQHYYEQYF,TGTGCCAGCAGCCAACAGCACTACTACGAGCAGTACTTC
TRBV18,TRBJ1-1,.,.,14,CASSPPYEQGEAFF,TGTGCCAGCTCACCACCGTACGAGCAGGGGGAAGCTTTCTTT
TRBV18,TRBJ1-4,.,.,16,CASSPKTGQRNEKLFF,TGTGCCAGCTCACCAAAGACAGGTCAACGTAATGAAAAACTGTTTTTT
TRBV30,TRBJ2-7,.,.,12,CACKTEYYEQYF,TGTGCCTGTAAGACAGAGTACTACGAGCAGTACTTC
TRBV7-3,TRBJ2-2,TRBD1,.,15,CASSSPGQGTGELFF,TGTGCCAGCAGCTCTCCGGGACAGGGGACCGGGGAGCTGTTTTTT
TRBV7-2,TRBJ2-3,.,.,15,CASSLGLVRPDTQYF,TGTGCCAGCAGCTTAGGTCTAGTAAGACCAGATACGCAGTATTTT
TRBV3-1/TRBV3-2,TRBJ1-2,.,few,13,CASSPQGDYGYTF,TGTGCCAGCAGCCCCCAAGGGGACTATGGCTACACCTTC
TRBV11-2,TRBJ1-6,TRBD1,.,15,CASSATGGVSSPLHF,TGTGCCAGCAGCGCGACAGGGGGAGTTTCTTCACCCCTCCACTTT
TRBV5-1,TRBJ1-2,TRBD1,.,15,CASSLVAGQGSGYTF,TGCGCCAGCAGCTTGGTTGCGGGACAGGGAAGTGGCTACACCTTC
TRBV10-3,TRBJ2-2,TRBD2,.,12,CATTSGTGELFF,TGTGCCACGACTAGCGGGACCGGGGAGCTGTTTTTT
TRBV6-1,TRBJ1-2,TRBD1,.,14,CASSYKDRGDGYTF,TGTGCCAGCAGTTATAAGGACAGGGGAGATGGCTACACCTTC
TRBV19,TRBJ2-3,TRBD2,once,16,CASSTSGTSATDTQYF,TGTGCCAGTAGTACGTCCGGGACTAGCGCCACAGATACGCAGTATTTT
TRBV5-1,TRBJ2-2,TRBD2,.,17,CASSLGAGAGVSGELFF,TGCGCCAGCAGCTTGGGCGCGGGTGCGGGAGTAAGCGGGGAGCTGTTTTTT
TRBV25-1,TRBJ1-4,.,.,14,CASRNSATNEKLFF,TGTGCCAGCAGAAACAGTGCAACTAATGAAAAACTGTTTTTT
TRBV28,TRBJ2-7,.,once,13,CASGRDGLYEQYF,TGTGCCAGCGGTCGGGACGGACTATACGAGCAGTACTTC
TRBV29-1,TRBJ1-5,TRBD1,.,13,CSVADRVDQPQHF,TGCAGCGTGGCTGACAGGGTCGATCAGCCCCAGCATTTT
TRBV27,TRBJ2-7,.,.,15,CASSYRTRTPYEQYF,TGTGCCAGCAGCTACAGGACCCGCACACCCTACGAGCAGTACTTC
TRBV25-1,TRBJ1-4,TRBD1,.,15,CASSELGTGDEKLFF,TGTGCCAGCAGTGAACTGGGGACAGGGGATGAAAAACTGTTTTTT
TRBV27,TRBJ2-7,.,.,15,CASRQDGINLYEQYF,TGTGCCAGCAGACAAGACGGGATTAACCTCTACGAGCAGTACTTC
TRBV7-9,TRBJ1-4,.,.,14,CASSLSRANEKLFF,TGTGCCAGCAGCTTAAGCAGGGCTAATGAAAAACTGTTTTTT
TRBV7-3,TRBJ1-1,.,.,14,CASSLNRGNTEAFF,TGTGCCAGCAGCTTAAACCGAGGGAACACTGAAGCTTTCTTT
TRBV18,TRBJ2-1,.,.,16,CASSPPRTGSYNEQFF,TGTGCCAGCTCACCACCCCGGACGGGATCCTACAATGAGCAGTTCTTC
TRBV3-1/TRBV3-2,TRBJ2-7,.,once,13,CASSQSVQGEQYF,TGTGCCAGCAGCCAGAGCGTTCAGGGGGAGCAGTACTTC
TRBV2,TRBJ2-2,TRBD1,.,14,CASATGTGGGELFF,TGTGCCAGCGCGACCGGGACAGGGGGTGGGGAGCTGTTTTTT
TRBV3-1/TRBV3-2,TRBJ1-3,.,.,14,CASSQRGSGNTIYF,TGTGCCAGCAGCCAACGCGGCTCTGGAAACACCATATATTTT
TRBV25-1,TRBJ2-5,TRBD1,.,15,CASSDDRGRGETQYF,TGTGCCAGCAGTGATGACAGGGGGCGCGGAGAGACCCAGTACTTC
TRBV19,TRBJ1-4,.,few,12,CASSGGYRKLFF,TGTGCCAGTAGTGGAGGGTATCGGAAACTGTTTTTT
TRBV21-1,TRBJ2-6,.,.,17,CAHRCRGPRSGANVLTF,TGTGCCCACCGCTGTAGGGGGCCAAGATCTGGGGCCAACGTCCTGACTTTC
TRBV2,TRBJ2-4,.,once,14,CASSEQGYGNIQYF,TGTGCCAGCAGCGAACAGGGTTATGGAAACATTCAGTACTTC
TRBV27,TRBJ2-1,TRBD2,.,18,CASTNGASGVGAHNEQFF,TGTGCCAGCACAAATGGGGCTAGCGGGGTCGGAGCGCACAATGAGCAGTTCTTC
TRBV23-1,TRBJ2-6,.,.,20,CASSFVQKPQIFREANVLTF,TGCGCCAGCAGTTTCGTACAGAAACCCCAGATCTTTCGGGAGGCCAACGTCCTGACTTTC
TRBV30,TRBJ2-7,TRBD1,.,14,CAWTRGRRGNEQYF,TGTGCCTGGACTAGGGGGCGGAGAGGGAACGAGCAGTACTTC
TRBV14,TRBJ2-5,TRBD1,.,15,CASSRLTGAGETQYF,TGTGCCAGCAGCCGACTGACAGGGGCGGGAGAGACCCAGTACTTC
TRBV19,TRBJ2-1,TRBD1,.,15,CASSMVTGTLNEQFF,TGTGCCAGTAGTATGGTGACAGGGACCCTGAATGAGCAGTTCTTC
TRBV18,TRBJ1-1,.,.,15,CASSPNRVLGTEAFF,TGTGCCAGCTCACCAAACAGGGTCCTGGGCACTGAAGCTTTCTTT
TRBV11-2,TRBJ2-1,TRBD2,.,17,CASSAYPSGSSYNEQFF,TGTGCCAGCAGCGCATACCCTAGCGGGAGCTCCTACAATGAGCAGTTCTTC